The present T cell receptor beta chain was sequenced within a study of T cells in Graves' hyperthyroidism and ophthalmopathy. Across the study: Sampling of peripheral blood happened at initial diagnosis, prior to any treatment. Broader study findings: Most thyroid clonotypes expanded above 0.001 appeared in blood too. Ophthalmopathy cases were set apart from stable hyperthyroidism by a 13 V-J model.

This clonotype was counted a few times. The antigen is unknown. The PBMCs were taken from approximately 9.7 ml of fresh peripheral blood. Researchers amplified the TCR beta CDR3 regions from RNA transcripts. HTBI primers were employed in a first-round RT-PCR of the TCR CDR3. TCRdb ran MiXCR on the multiplex PCR reads and lists one entry per CDR3 protein. In the table there are about 300,000 distinct CDR3 sequences, roughly 20% of which are singletons. In germline, CDR1 is MDHEN, CDR2 SYDVKM. Deletions cut 3 bases from V and 4 bases from J, with 16 bases between. This CDR3 contains 15 residues. This chain connects TRBV28 to TRBJ2-7; D unresolved. The sequenced sample was blood. This receptor was taken from a man in his fifties or sixties with Graves' ophthalmopathy. CDR3 protein: CASSLLDTRYYEQYF. The CDR3 DNA reads TGTGCCAGCAGTTTGCTTGACACCAGGTATTACGAGCAGTACTTC.